One sample yielded the 2 T cell receptor beta chains listed below, sequenced in a study of CD8+ T cells in alopecia areata. RNA was extracted and reverse transcribed into cDNA as the sequencing template. The table came from immunoSEQ multiplex PCR; TCRdb's copy has only in-frame clones and leaves some out. The repertoire holds roughly 20,000 clones, around 67% seen once, with under 5% in the top ten. Sorting of the five patients' CD4+ cells gave CD25+CD127- cells as the output. The sequenced sample was CD4+ Tregs sorted from blood. These receptors originate from a human donor with alopecia areata.

This clone was seen a handful of times. This chain connects TRBV15 to TRBJ2-5; possible D gene TRBD2, 5 bases. CDR1 and CDR2 from the germline V gene are LNHNV and YYDKDF (reference sequence). The V gene lost 5 bases and the J gene lost 7 bases, with 14 bases spanning the gap. The CDR3 runs to 13 residues. In DNA, the CDR3 is TGTGCCACCAGCGTACGGGGTTTGAGGACCCAGTACTTC. Translated: CATSVRGLRTQYF.

The chain carries TRBV5-6 and TRBJ2-5; D is uncertain. Per germline, CDR1 SGHDT and CDR2 YYEEEE. The length of the CDR3 is 12 residues. The V end was cut by 2 bases, the J end by 2 bases, with 4 bases between. CDR3 region: CASSFEQETQYF. In DNA form, the CDR3 reads TGTGCCAGCAGCTTTGAGCAAGAGACCCAGTACTTC. The full variable domain, its missing parts supplied by reference TRBV5-6 and TRBJ2-5, is DAGVTQSPTHLIKTRGQQVTLRCSPKSGHDTVSWYQQALGQGPQFIFQYYEEEERQRGNFPDRFSGHQFPNYSSELNVNALLLGDSALYLCASSFEQETQYFGPGTRLLVL.